The clone carrying this TCR beta chain has ten or more counts. This specimen belongs to a study of early T cells in non-severe SARS-CoV-2 infection. Individual cDNA molecules received unique molecular identifiers. MiXCR, applied by TCRdb to the 5' RACE reads, yields one record per CDR3 protein. The sample includes roughly 69,000 distinct CDR3 sequences, less than 9.5% of them seen just once. The CDR3 has 12 amino acids. The germline gives CDR1 SNHLY, CDR2 FYNNEI. Trimming stripped 6 bases from V and 6 bases from J, with 8 bases between. The TCR was taken from an adult who was a healthcare worker with PCR-confirmed SARS-CoV-2 infection or an uninfected control (not recorded which). The input for sequencing was whole blood, taken at baseline. V and J are TRBV2 and TRBJ2-2; D tentatively reads TRBD1 or TRBD2 (6 bases each). CDR3 bases: TGTGCCAGCAGAAGGGGGGCCGGGGAGCTGTTTTTT. Translating gives CASRRGAGELFF.